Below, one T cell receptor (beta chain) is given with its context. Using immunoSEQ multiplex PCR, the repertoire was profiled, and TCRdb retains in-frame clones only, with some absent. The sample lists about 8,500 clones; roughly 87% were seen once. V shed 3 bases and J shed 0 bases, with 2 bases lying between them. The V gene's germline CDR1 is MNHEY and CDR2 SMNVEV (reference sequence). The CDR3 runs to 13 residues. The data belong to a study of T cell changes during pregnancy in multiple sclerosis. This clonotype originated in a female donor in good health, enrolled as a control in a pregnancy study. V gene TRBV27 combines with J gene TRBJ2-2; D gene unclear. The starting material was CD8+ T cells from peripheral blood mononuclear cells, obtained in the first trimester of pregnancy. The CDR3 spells CASSFTNTGELFF. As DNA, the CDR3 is TGTGCCAGCAGTTTCACGAACACCGGGGAGCTGTTTTTT.